A single sample gave rise to the 11 T cell receptor beta chains below, sequenced in a study of T cell responses to AZD1222 COVID-19 vaccine. TCRdb's copy holds only in-frame clones and misses some; the assay was immunoSEQ multiplex PCR. The sample contains roughly 170,000 clones, around nine tenths of which appear only once. The sample in question was peripheral blood, obtained on day 0 of AZD1222 vaccination. The source of these receptors is an adult in good health.

The rearrangement links TRBV4-1 to TRBJ1-1; no firm D call. Trimming pared 0 bases from V and 5 bases from J, leaving 7 bases between. The CDR3 runs to 13 residues. The germline V gene has CDR1 MGHRA and CDR2 YSYEKL. The CDR3 DNA reads as TGCGCCAGCAGCCAAGACCCGCCGACTGAAGCTTTCTTT. The encoded protein is CASSQDPPTEAFF.

The rearrangement links TRBV11-2 to TRBJ1-1; a possible D gene is TRBD1 (5 bases). V lost 4 bases and J 1 base, leaving 19 bases between the germline ends. This CDR3 has 17 residues. Germline-derived CDR1 and CDR2 are SGHAT and FQNNGV. This chain's CDR3 is CASSWVAGKPPNTEAFF. The CDR3 DNA follows: TGTGCCAGCAGCTGGGTCGCAGGGAAACCCCCGAACACTGAAGCTTTCTTT.

The chain couples TRBV4-3 to TRBJ1-4, with a weak D call TRBD1 (5 bases). Per germline, CDR1 LGHNA and CDR2 YSLEER. CDR3 size: 16 residues. Trimming removed 2 bases from V and 4 bases from J, with 14 bases in between. CDR3 nucleotides: TGCGCCAGCAGCCAAAACTCGGGGGTACTTAATGAAAAACTGTTTTTT. Amino acids: CASSQNSGVLNEKLFF.

This clone occurred a few times. V gene TRBV6-6 combines with J gene TRBJ1-6; D remains ambiguous. V was clipped by 5 bases and J by 1 base, with 9 bases between them. The CDR3 covers 15 residues. Germline V gene data show CDR1 as MNHNY and CDR2 as SVGAGI (reference sequence). The CDR3: CASSPSGSYNSPLHF. The DNA of the CDR3 is TGTGCCAGCAGTCCGTCGGGGTCCTATAATTCACCCCTCCACTTT.

This clone was counted once. The chain combines TRBV19 with TRBJ2-7; weak D call: TRBD1 (6 bases). With 4 bases removed from V and 5 bases from J, the gap between germline ends came to 15 bases. Germline loops: CDR1 LNHDA, CDR2 SQIVND (reference sequence). The CDR3 is made up of 14 amino acids. The CDR3 DNA reads TGTGCCAGTAGTAAGAACAGGGTGAGAGACGAGCAGTACTTC. Encoded protein: CASSKNRVRDEQYF.

J is TRBJ2-3 and V is TRBV9, with TRBD2 matching 9 bases. CDR1 and CDR2 (germline): SGDLS, YYNGEE. The CDR3 sequence is 17 residues long. Trimming took 0 bases from V and 1 from J; bases not matched to a gene: 6. CDR3 protein: CASSVGNSGGGTDTQYF. As DNA, the CDR3 is TGTGCCAGCAGCGTAGGTAATAGCGGGGGTGGCACAGATACGCAGTATTTT.

The rearrangement links TRBV5-5 to TRBJ1-1; D is perhaps TRBD1 (6 bases). Germline loops: CDR1 SGHKS, CDR2 YYEKEE (reference sequence). CDR3 length: 13 residues. With 4 bases removed from V and 1 base from J, the gap between germline ends came to 8 bases. The CDR3 bases are TGTGCCAGCAGCACGACAGGGAACACTGAAGCTTTCTTT. Protein product: CASSTTGNTEAFF.

This clone was found a few times. The chain couples TRBV5-4 to TRBJ2-7; no firm D call. V lost 2 bases and J lost 0, with 9 bases in between. Germline V gives CDR1 SGHNT, CDR2 YYREEE (reference sequence). This CDR3 region has 14 residues. The CDR3 spells CASSFAGSSYEQYF. CDR3 sequence (DNA): TGTGCCAGCAGCTTCGCAGGAAGCTCCTACGAGCAGTACTTC.

Note on this clone: At one of its ends the junction is not consistent with the germline gene, which may arise from a read error. The J gene is TRBJ2-5, the V gene TRBV5-1; D is perhaps TRBD1 (6 bases). CDR3 length: 16 residues. CDR1 and CDR2 from the germline V gene are SGHRS and YFSETQ. In DNA form, the CDR3 reads TGCGCCAGCAGCTTGAGGGGACAAACCCACCAGGAGACCCAGTACTTC. Encoded protein: CASSLRGQTHQETQYF.

The chain is built from TRBV6-5 and TRBJ2-7; D may be TRBD1 or TRBD2 (6 bases each). The CDR3 length is 14 residues. Germline CDR1 MNHEY, CDR2 SVGAGI. V lost 8 bases and J 5 bases, leaving 19 bases between the germline ends. CDR3 sequence: CASPKGGYVDEQYF. CDR3 DNA sequence: TGTGCCAGCCCCAAAGGGGGGTACGTGGACGAGCAGTACTTC.

The chain has TRBV19 and TRBJ2-1; D ambiguous. The V and J ends lost 5 bases and 2 bases respectively, with 16 bases between them. This CDR3 contains 16 residues. The germline V gene encodes CDR1 LNHDA and CDR2 SQIVND (reference sequence). CDR3 DNA: TGTGCCAGTAGTTTCCGAACAGCCAACCCCTACAATGAGCAGTTCTTC. Its protein product is CASSFRTANPYNEQFF. Filled out from reference TRBV19 and TRBJ2-1, the complete variable domain reads DGGITQSPKYLFRKEGQNVTLSCEQNLNHDAMYWYRQDPGQGLRLIYYSQIVNDFQKGDIAEGYSVSREKKESFPLTVTSAQKNPTAFYLCASSFRTANPYNEQFFGPGTRLTVL.